These 2 T cell receptor beta chains originate from one sample sequenced in a study of read filtering for tumor transcriptome and immune sequencing. From 350 to 500 ng of RNA, a library with molecular barcoded alpha/delta and beta/gamma adaptors was made. In TCRdb, the reads were re-called with MiXCR into one record per CDR3 protein. The table records 750 to 1,000 distinct CDR3 sequences, less than 85% of them present only once. The specimen was a population of CD138-negative cells sorted from bone marrow. The receptors were gathered from a donor over 35 with multiple myeloma. This table probably holds off-target reads from a library built for another chain.

This clonotype was counted a few times. V usage is TRBV14 and J usage is TRBJ2-7; unclear D gene. The CDR3 spans 11 residues. CDR1 and CDR2 from the germline V gene are SGHDN and FVKESK. In DNA, the CDR3 is TGTGCAGCAGCCATGTTAGCCGAGCAGTACTTC. Amino acid sequence: CAAAMLAEQYF.

This chain uses TRBV12-3 or TRBV12-4 with TRBJ2-1; maybe TRBD2 (5 bases). Trimming cost V 7 bases and J 6 bases, with 16 bases left between them. The length of the CDR3 is 14 residues. CDR3 DNA sequence: TGTGCCAGCACCTCGCGGGTGCCGGGCAATGAGCAGTTCTTC. Translating it yields CASTSRVPGNEQFF.